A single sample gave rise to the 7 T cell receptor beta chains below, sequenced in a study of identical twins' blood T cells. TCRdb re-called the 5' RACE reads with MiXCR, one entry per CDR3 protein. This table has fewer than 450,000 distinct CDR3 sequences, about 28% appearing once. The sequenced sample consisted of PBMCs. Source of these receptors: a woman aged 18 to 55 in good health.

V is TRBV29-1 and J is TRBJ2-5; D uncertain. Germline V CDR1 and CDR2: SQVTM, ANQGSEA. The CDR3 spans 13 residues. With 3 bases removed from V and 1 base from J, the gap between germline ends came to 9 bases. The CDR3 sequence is CSVDLGPQETQYF. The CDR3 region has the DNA TGCAGCGTTGACCTGGGTCCCCAAGAGACCCAGTACTTC.

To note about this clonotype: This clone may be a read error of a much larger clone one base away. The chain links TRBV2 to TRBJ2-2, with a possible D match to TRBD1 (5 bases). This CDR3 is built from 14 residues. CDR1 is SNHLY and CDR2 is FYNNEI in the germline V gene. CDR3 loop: CASRSTVNTEELFF. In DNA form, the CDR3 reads TGTGCCAGCAGGTCGACAGTGAACACCGAGGAGCTGTTTTTT.

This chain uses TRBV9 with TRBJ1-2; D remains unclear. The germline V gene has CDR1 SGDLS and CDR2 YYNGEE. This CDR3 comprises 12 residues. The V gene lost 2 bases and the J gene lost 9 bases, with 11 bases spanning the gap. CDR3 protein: CASSVMQGSYTF. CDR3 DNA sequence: TGTGCCAGCAGCGTTATGCAAGGTAGCTACACCTTC.

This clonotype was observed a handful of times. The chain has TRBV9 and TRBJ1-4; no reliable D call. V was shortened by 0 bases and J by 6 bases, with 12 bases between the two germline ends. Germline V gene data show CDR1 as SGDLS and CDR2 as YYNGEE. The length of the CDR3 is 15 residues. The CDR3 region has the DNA TGTGCCAGCAGCGTAGCCCCGAACCAGTATGAAAAACTGTTTTTT. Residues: CASSVAPNQYEKLFF. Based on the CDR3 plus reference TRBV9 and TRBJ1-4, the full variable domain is DSGVTQTPKHLITATGQRVTLRCSPRSGDLSVYWYQQSLDQGLQFLIQYYNGEERAKGNILERFSAQQFPDLHSELNLSSLELGDSALYFCASSVAPNQYEKLFFGSGTQLSVL.

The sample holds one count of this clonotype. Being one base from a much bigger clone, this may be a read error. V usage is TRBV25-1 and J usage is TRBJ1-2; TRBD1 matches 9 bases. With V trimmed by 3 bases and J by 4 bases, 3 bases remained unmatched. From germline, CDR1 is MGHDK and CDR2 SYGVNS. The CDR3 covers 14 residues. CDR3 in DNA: TGTGCCAGCAGTGAGACAGGGGGGGGCTATGGCTACACCTTC. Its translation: CASSETGGGYGYTF.

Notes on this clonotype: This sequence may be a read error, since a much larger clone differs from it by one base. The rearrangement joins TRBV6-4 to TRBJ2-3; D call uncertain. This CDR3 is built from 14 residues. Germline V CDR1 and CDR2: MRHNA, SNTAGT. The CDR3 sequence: CASSERYSTYTQYF. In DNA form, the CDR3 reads TGTGCCAGCAGTGAGCGGTATAGCACATATACGCAGTATTTT.

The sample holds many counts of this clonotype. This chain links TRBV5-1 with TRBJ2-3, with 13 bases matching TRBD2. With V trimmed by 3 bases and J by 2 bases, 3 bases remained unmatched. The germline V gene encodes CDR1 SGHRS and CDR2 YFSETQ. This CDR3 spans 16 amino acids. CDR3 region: CASSWGLAGITDTQYF. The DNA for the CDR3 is TGCGCCAGCAGCTGGGGACTAGCGGGGATCACAGATACGCAGTATTTT.